This record looks at one T cell receptor beta chain sequence and its context. Antigen unknown. These data originate in a study of T cells in Graves' hyperthyroidism and ophthalmopathy. Study-wide results and limits: Researchers found most expanded thyroid clonotypes above 0.001 in blood as well.

TCR beta CDR3 regions were amplified from RNA transcripts. RT-PCR in the first round (using the HTBI primer set) targeted the TCR CDR3. TCRdb independently ran MiXCR on the multiplex PCR reads; one entry per CDR3 protein. Among hundreds of thousands of distinct CDR3 sequences listed, roughly 17% were seen once. CDR1 is MNHEY and CDR2 is SMNVEV in the germline V gene (reference sequence). The CDR3 contains 14 residues. The V end was cut by 4 bases, the J end by 0 bases, with 4 bases between. Specimen: blood. The chain combines TRBV27 with TRBJ1-6, with unresolved D. This receptor was identified in a young woman with Graves' hyperthyroidism. The CDR3 nucleotides are TGTGCCAGCAGTTCGAGCTCCTATAATTCACCCCTCCACTTT. Encoded protein: CASSSSSYNSPLHF.